One and the same sample provided the 8 T cell receptor beta chains below, sequenced in a study of read filtering for tumor transcriptome and immune sequencing. From about 0.4 ug of RNA, a library with molecular barcoded alpha/delta and beta/gamma adaptors was made. TCRdb redid the calling of the reads with MiXCR, one entry per CDR3 protein. There are about 46,000 distinct CDR3 sequences in the sample; 20% occur only once, and 30% to 45% lies in the top ten. Input material: a population of CD138-negative cells sorted from bone marrow. These receptor sequences come from a donor at least 40 years old with multiple myeloma.

The gene calls are TRBV3-1 and TRBJ2-5, with a weak D call TRBD2 (6 bases). Germline CDR1 is LGHDT and CDR2 is YNNKEL (reference sequence). The CDR3 is made up of 17 amino acids. V shed 0 bases and J shed 5 bases, with 19 bases lying between them. As DNA, the CDR3 is TGTGCCAGCAGCCAAGAATCGGGACGCGGGACGGAGGAGACCCAGTACTTC. This gives the protein CASSQESGRGTEETQYF.

This clonotype was seen ten or more times. The rearrangement joins TRBV18 to TRBJ2-1; D perhaps matches TRBD2 (6 bases). With 1 base removed from V and 1 base from J, the gap between germline ends came to 8 bases. The CDR3 extends over 15 amino acids. Germline V gene data show CDR1 as KGHSH and CDR2 as LQKENI. The CDR3 region is CASSPLGSSYNEQFF. CDR3 nucleotides: TGTGCCAGCTCACCACTCGGGAGTTCCTACAATGAGCAGTTCTTC.

Ten or more counts support this clonotype. The chain employs TRBV3-1 and TRBJ2-1, with D unclear. The CDR3 has 16 amino acids. V lost 0 bases to trimming and J lost 4 bases, with 13 bases between them. Germline loops: CDR1 LGHDT, CDR2 YNNKEL (reference sequence). The CDR3 nucleotides read TGTGCCAGCAGCCAAGATTTTCCCTATGGGTACAATGAGCAGTTCTTC. Residues: CASSQDFPYGYNEQFF.

This clonotype occurred many times. The genes are TRBV6-5 and TRBJ2-1; 9 bases align to TRBD2. CDR1 and CDR2 (germline): MNHEY, SVGAGI. The CDR3 has 17 residues. Losses at the gene ends were 0 bases for V and 0 bases for J; bases not matched to a gene: 3. In nucleotides, the CDR3 is TGTGCCAGCAGTTACTCTAGCGGGAGATACTCCTACAATGAGCAGTTCTTC. It specifies CASSYSSGRYSYNEQFF.

This clonotype has a count of ten or more. CDR3 nucleotide sequence: TGCAGCGTTGGGACTACTTCCTACGAGCAGTACTTC. It encodes CSVGTTSYEQYF. The V and J genes are TRBV29-1 and TRBJ2-7; TRBD2 is a possible D gene (6 bases). The CDR3 is 12 amino acids. Trimming pared 4 bases from V and 1 base from J, leaving 8 bases between. Germline V gene sequence: CDR1 SQVTM, CDR2 ANQGSEA.

With respect to this clonotype: Since a much larger clone is just one base distant, this may be a read error. The chain uses TRBV7-2 and TRBJ2-7, with 7 nucleotides matching TRBD1. Germline CDR1 is SGHTA and CDR2 is FQGNSA. The trim removed 3 bases at V and 7 bases at J, leaving 3 bases unmatched. The CDR3 has 12 residues. In DNA, the CDR3 is TGTGCCAGCAGCTTGCCGACAGGGGAGCAGTACTTC. It encodes CASSLPTGEQYF.

This clonotype was recorded many times. The rearrangement uses TRBV29-1 and TRBJ2-7, with 9 bases lining up with TRBD1. The CDR3 loop spans 14 amino acids. Germline V gene lookup returns CDR1 SQVTM and CDR2 ANQGSEA. V shed 6 bases and J 3 bases; nucleotides not matched to a gene: 9. The CDR3 DNA reads as TGCAGCGTGGCGGGACAGGGAGTTGGCTACGAGCAGTACTTC. Its protein is CSVAGQGVGYEQYF.

The genes are TRBV6-1 and TRBJ1-2; D is ambiguous. V lost 6 bases and J 5 bases, leaving 10 bases between the germline ends. In germline, CDR1 is MNHNS, CDR2 SASEGT. The CDR3 extends over 12 amino acids. CDR3 in amino acids: CASRPDLYGYTF. The DNA for the CDR3 is TGTGCCAGCAGGCCGGATCTGTATGGCTACACCTTC.